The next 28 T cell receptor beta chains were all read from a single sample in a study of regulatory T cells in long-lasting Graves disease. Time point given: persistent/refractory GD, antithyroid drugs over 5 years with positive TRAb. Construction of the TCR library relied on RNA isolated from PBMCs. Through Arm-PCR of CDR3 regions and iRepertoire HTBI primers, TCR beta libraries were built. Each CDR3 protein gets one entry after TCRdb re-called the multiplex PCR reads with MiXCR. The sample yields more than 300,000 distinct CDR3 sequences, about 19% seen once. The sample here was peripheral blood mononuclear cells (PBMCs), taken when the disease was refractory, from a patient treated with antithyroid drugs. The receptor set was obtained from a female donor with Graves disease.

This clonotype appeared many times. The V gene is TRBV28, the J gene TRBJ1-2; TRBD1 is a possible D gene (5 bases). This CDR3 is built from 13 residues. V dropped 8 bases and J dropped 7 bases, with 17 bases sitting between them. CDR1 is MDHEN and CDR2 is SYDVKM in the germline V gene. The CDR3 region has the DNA TGTGCCAGCCTCTCTTGGGGGATGATTGGCTACACCTTC. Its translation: CASLSWGMIGYTF.

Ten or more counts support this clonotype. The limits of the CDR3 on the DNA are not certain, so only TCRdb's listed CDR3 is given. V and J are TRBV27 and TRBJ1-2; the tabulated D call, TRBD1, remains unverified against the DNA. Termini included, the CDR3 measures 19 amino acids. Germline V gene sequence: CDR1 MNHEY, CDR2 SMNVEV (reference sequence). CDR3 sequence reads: CASSTSVLGTGGPNYGYTF.

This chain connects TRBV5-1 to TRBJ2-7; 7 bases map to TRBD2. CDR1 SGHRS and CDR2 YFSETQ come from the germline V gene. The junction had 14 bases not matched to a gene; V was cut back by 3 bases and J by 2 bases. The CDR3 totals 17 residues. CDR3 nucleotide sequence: TGCGCCAGCAGCTACAGGACTAGTCAGGTGGGCGCCTACGAGCAGTACTTC. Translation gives CASSYRTSQVGAYEQYF.

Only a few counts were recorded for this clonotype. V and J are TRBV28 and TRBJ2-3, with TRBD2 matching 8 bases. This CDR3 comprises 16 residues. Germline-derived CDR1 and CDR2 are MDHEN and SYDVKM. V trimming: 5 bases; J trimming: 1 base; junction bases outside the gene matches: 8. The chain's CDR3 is CASSPPLAERTDTQYF. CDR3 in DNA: TGTGCCAGCAGTCCCCCACTAGCGGAGCGCACAGATACGCAGTATTTT.

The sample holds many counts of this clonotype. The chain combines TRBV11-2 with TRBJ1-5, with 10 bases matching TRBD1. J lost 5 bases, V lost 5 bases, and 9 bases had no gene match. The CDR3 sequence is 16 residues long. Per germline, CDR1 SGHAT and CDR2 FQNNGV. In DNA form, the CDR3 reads TGTGCCAGCAGCCCCGGAGGACAGGGGGTCCATCAGCCCCAGCATTTT. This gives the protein CASSPGGQGVHQPQHF.

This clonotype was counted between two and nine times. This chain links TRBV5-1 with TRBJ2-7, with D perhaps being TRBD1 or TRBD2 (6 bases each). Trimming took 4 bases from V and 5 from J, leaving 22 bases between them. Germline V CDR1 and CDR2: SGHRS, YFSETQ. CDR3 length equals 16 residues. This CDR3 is CASSRGLGGHLDEQYF. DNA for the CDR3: TGCGCCAGCAGCCGAGGCCTGGGGGGCCATTTGGACGAGCAGTACTTC.

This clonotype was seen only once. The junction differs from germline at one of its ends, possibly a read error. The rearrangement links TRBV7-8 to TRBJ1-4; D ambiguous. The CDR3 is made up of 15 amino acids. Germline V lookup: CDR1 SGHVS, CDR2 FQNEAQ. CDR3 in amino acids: CASSPFLATNEKLFF. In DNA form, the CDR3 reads TGCGCCAGCAGCCCTTTTCTGGCAACTAATGAAAAACTGTTTTTT.

The chain's CDR3 is CSVEAGTHTGELFF. The CDR3 DNA sequence: TGCAGCGTTGAAGCGGGCACCCACACCGGGGAGCTGTTTTTT. The J gene is TRBJ2-2, the V gene TRBV29-1; D is uncertain. The CDR3 extends over 14 amino acids. Trimming cost V 1 base and J 3 bases, with 9 bases left between them. The germline gives CDR1 SQVTM, CDR2 ANQGSEA.

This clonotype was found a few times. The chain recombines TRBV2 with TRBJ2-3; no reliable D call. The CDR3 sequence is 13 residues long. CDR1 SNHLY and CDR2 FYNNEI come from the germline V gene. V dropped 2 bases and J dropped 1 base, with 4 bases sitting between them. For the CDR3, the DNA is TGTGCCAGCAGTGAATTCCGCACAGATACGCAGTATTTT. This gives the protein CASSEFRTDTQYF.

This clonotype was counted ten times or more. The chain's CDR3 is CASSLRTVNEKLFF. Written as DNA, the CDR3 is TGTGCCAGCAGCTTGAGGACAGTTAATGAAAAACTGTTTTTT. The chain is built from TRBV7-2 and TRBJ1-4, with D possibly TRBD1 on 6 matching bases. Trimming removed 3 bases at V and 4 bases at J, with 9 bases between. CDR3 length: 14 residues. CDR1 and CDR2 (germline): SGHTA, FQGNSA.

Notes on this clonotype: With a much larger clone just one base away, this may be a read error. CDR3 sequence: CANGLGTSQETQYF. CDR3 bases: TGTGCTAATGGTTTGGGGACATCTCAAGAGACCCAGTACTTC. The chain carries TRBV12-5 and TRBJ2-5; the D gene is possibly TRBD1 (6 bases). The CDR3 is made up of 14 amino acids. CDR1 and CDR2 (germline): LGHNT, FRNRAP.

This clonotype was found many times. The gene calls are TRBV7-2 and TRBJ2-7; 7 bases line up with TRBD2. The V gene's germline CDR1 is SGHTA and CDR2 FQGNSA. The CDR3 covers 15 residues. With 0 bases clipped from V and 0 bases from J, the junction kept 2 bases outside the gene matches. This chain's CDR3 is CASSLASGPSYEQYF. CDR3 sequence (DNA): TGTGCCAGCAGCTTAGCTAGCGGGCCCTCCTACGAGCAGTACTTC.

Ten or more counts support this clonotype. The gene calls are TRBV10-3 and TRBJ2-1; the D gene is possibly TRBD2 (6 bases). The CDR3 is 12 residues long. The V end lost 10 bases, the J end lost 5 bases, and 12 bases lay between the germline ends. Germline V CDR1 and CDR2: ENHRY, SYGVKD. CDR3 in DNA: TGTGCCACCTGGGACTTCAACAATGAGCAGTTCTTC. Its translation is CATWDFNNEQFF.

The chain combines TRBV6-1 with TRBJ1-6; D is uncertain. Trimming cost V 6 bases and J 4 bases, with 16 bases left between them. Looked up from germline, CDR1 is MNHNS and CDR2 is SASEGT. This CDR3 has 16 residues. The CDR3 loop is CASREPLPGYNSPLHF. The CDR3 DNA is TGTGCCAGCAGGGAGCCGCTCCCGGGATATAATTCACCCCTCCACTTT.

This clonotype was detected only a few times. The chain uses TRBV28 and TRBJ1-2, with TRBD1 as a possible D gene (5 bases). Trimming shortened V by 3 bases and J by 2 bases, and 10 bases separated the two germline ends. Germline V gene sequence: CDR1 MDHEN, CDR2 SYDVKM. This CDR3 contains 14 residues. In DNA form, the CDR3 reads TGTGCCAGCAGTTTTTCGGGGCAGAACTATGGCTACACCTTC. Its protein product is CASSFSGQNYGYTF.

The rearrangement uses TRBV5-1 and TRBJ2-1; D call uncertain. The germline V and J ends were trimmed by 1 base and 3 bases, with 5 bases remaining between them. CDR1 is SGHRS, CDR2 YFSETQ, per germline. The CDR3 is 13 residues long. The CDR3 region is CASSLSFYNEQFF. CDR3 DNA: TGCGCCAGCAGCTTGAGCTTCTACAATGAGCAGTTCTTC. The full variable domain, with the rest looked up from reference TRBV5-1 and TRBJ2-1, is KAGVTQTPRYLIKTRGQQVTLSCSPISGHRSVSWYQQTPGQGLQFLFEYFSETQRNKGNFPGRFSGRQFSNSRSEMNVSTLELGDSALYLCASSLSFYNEQFFGPGTRLTVL.

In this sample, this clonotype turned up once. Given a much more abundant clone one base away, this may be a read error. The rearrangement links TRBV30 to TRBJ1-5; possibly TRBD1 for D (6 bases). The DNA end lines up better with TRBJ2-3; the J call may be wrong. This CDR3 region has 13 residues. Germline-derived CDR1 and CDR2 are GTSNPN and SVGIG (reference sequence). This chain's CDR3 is CAWSIGGRQPQYF. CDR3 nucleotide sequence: TGTGCCTGGAGTATTGGGGGCAGGCAGCCCCAGTATTTT.

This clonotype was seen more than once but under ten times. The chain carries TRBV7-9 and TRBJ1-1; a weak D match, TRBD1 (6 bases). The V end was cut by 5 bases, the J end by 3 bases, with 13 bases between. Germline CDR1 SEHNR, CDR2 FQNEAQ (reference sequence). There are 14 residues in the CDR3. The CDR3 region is CASSPEGGDTEAFF. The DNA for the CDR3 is TGTGCCAGCAGCCCAGAAGGGGGTGACACTGAAGCTTTCTTT.

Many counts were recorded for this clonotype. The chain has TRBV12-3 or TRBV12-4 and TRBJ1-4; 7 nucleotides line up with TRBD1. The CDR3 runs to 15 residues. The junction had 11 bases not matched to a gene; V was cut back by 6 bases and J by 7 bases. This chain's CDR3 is CASSHRGSHREKLFF. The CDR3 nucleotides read TGTGCCAGCAGCCACAGGGGATCGCATCGTGAAAAACTGTTTTTT.

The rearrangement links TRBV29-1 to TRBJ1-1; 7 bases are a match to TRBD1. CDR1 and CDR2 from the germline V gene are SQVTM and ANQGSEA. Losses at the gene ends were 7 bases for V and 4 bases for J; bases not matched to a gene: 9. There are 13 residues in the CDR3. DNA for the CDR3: TGCAGCGCCGACAGGGTAATAACCACTGAAGCTTTCTTT. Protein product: CSADRVITTEAFF.

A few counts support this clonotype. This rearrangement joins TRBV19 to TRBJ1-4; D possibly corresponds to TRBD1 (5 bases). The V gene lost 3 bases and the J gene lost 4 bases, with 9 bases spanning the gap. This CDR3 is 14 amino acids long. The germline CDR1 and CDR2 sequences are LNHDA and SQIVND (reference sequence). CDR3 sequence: CASSMGPGNEKLFF. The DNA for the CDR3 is TGTGCCAGTAGTATGGGACCTGGTAATGAAAAACTGTTTTTT.

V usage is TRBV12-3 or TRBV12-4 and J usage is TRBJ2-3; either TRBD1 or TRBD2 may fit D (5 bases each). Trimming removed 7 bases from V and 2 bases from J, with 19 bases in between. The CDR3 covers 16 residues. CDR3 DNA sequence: TGTGCCAGCAATAAACCCGGGGCAGGTCCCACAGATACGCAGTATTTT. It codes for CASNKPGAGPTDTQYF.

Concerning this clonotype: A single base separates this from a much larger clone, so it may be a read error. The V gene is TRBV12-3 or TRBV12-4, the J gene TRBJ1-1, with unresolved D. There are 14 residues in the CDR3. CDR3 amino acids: CASSFAEFGTGAFF. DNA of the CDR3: TGTGCCAGCAGTTTCGCGGAATTTGGCACTGGAGCTTTCTTT.

The CDR3 DNA follows: TGTGCCAGCAGCTTAGCGACTTGGCTAGCGGCTGACACAGATACGCAGTATTTT. This encodes CASSLATWLAADTDTQYF. The gene calls are TRBV7-9 and TRBJ2-3; TRBD2 agrees at 7 bases. The CDR3 extends over 18 amino acids. Germline V gives CDR1 SEHNR, CDR2 FQNEAQ (reference sequence). J gave up 2 bases and V 0 bases, and 11 bases lay outside the gene matches.

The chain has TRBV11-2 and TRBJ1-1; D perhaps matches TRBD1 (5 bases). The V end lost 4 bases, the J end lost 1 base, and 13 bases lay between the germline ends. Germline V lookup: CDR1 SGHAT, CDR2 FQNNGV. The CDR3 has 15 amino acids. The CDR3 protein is CASSWTGTQNTEAFF. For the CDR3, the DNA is TGTGCCAGCAGCTGGACCGGGACGCAGAACACTGAAGCTTTCTTT.

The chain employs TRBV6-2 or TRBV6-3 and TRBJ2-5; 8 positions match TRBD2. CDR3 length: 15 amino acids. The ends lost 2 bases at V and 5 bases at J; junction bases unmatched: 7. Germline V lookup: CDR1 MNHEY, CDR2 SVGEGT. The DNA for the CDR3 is TGTGCCAGCAGTTACGGGACTAGGGGCGGGGAGACCCAGTACTTC. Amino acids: CASSYGTRGGETQYF.

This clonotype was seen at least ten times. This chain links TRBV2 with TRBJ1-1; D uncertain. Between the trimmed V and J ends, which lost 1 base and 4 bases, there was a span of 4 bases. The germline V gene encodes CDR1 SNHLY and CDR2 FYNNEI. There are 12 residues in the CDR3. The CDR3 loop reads CASSEGGTEAFF. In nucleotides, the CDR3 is TGTGCCAGCAGTGAAGGGGGCACTGAAGCTTTCTTT.

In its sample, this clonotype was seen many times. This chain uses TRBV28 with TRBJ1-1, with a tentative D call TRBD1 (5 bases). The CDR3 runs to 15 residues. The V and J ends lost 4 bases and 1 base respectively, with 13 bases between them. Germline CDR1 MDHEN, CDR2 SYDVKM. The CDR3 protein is CASSSPPGGNTEAFF. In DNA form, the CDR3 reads TGTGCCAGCAGTTCCCCACCGGGGGGGAACACTGAAGCTTTCTTT.